The T cell receptor beta chain described here comes from a study of T cells after yellow fever vaccination. Only a few counts were recorded for this clonotype. The target antigen is unknown. The CDR3 is made up of 13 amino acids. V lost 6 bases, J lost 0 bases, and 12 bases lay in between. Germline values: CDR1 DFQATT, CDR2 SNEGSKA (reference sequence). Whole-study findings and limits: Across the CD4 and CD8 compartments, a small share of clonotypes was present in both.

UMIs were added to TCR cDNA along with a universal primer site when it was made by 5'RACE template switching. TCRdb used MiXCR to reprocess the 5' RACE reads, holding one entry per CDR3 protein. Found here are under 550,000 distinct CDR3 sequences, about a fifth of them singletons; the top ten hold roughly 16%. This clonotype was sampled from a man younger than 30 who received the YFV17D yellow fever vaccine. The chain is built from TRBV20-1 and TRBJ2-7; maybe TRBD2 (5 bases). This sample comprised PBMCs, obtained about 20 days after the first yellow fever vaccination. The CDR3, as DNA: TGCAGTGCAACCACGGGGAGCTCCTACGAGCAGTACTTC. Translated: CSATTGSSYEQYF.